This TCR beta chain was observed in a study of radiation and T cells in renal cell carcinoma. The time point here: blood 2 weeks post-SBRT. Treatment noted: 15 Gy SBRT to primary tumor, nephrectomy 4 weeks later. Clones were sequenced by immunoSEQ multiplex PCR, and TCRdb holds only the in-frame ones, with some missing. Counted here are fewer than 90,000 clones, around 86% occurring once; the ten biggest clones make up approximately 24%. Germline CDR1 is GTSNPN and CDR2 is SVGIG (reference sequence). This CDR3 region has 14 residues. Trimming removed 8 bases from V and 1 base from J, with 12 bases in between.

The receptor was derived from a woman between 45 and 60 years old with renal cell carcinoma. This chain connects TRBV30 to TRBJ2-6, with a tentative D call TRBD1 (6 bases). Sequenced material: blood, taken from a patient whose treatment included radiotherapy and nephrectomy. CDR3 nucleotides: TGTGCCCGAACTACAGGGTCTGGGGCCAACGTCCTGACTTTC. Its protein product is CARTTGSGANVLTF.